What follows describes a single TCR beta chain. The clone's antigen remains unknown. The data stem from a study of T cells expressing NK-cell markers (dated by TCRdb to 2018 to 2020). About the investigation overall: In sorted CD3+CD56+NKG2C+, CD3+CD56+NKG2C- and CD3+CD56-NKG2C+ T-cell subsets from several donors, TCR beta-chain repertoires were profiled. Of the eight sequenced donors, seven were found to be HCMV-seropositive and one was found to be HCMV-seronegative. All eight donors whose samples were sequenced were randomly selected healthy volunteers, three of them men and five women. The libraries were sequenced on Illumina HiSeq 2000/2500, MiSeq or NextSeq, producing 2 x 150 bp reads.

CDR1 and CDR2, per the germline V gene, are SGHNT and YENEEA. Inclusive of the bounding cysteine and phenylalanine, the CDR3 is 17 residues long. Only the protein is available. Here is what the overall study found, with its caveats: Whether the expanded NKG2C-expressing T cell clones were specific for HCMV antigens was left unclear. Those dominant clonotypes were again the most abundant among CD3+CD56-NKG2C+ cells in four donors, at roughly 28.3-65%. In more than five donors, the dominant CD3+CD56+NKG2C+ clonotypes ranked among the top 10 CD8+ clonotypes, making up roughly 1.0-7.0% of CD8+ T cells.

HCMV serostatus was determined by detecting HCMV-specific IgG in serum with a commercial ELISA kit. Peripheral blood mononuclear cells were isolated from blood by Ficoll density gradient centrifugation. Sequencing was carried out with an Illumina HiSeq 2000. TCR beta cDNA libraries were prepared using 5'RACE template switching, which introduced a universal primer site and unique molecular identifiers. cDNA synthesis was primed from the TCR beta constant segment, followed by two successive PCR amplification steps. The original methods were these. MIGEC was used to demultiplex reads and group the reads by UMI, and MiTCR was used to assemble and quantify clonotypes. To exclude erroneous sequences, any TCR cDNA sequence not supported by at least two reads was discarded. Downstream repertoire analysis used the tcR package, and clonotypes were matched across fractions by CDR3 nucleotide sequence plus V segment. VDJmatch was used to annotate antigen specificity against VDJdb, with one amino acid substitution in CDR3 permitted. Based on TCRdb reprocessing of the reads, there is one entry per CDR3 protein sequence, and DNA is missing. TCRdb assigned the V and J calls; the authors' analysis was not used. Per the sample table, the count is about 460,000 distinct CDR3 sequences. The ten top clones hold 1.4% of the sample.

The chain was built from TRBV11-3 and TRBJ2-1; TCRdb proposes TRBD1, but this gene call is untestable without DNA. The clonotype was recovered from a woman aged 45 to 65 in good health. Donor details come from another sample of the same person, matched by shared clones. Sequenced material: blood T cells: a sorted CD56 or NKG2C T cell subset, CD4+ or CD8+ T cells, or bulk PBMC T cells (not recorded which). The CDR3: CASRPGTGGLSYNEQFF.